This T cell receptor beta chain was sequenced in a study of shared clonotypes between healthy human individuals (dated by TCRdb to the early 2020s). Regarding the complete study: The cohort included three men and a couple of women between 18 and 49 years of age. The study deeply sequenced blood TCR repertoires of about 5 healthy adults to estimate repertoire size and the extent of clonotype sharing between individuals. Per donor, three plates each were used for CD4 naive and CD4 memory, two for CD8 naive, and one for CD8 memory. To increase sequencing depth and limit assay-specific biases, different laboratories used diverse techniques to prepare libraries and sequence TCR repertoires. Leukapheresis yielded between about 0.94 and 8.9 billion PBMCs per donor. The paper as a whole reports these results and caveats: Across a few donors, around 5% of naive CD4, approximately 3.5% of naive CD8, around 2.1% of memory CD4, and approximately 0.4% of memory CD8 clonotypes were shared. Sampling was restricted to blood, and TCR repertoires in tissue are likely to differ from TCR repertoires in blood. Naive subsets generally had larger estimated clonotype richness than memory subsets. Compared with non-shared clonotypes, the clonotypes found in all four sorted-subset donors had higher generation probabilities. Even with the large sequencing depth, rarefaction of the sorted-subset datasets indicated that sequencing was incomplete. The small number of donors limited the genetic and exposure-history diversity represented. Pairwise subsampling indicated that sequencing depth was expected to affect the degree of clonotype sharing among donors.

TCR CDR3 regions were amplified from genomic DNA by multiplex PCR using the deep immunoSEQ assay. Extracted genomic DNA from each cell subset was distributed evenly across all wells of several immunoSEQ 96-well plates, and each plate was treated as a replicate. For sorted subsets, each replicate PCR was loaded with 150 to 250 ng genomic DNA, equivalent to 30,000 or so T cell genomes. Purified libraries were measured with a Qubit 3.0 fluorometer, size-checked on a Bioanalyzer 2100, and measured again with the KAPA Library Quantification kit. A separate single-read 150-cycle Illumina NextSeq 550 flow cell was used to sequence each immunoSEQ 96-well plate. In the authors' own workflow: Because only junctional sequences without quality scores were contained in the immunoSEQ output, filtering matching that applied to full-length reads could not be performed. Sequences were annotated with PyIR, a Python wrapper for IgBLAST v1.9, and V/J genes and CDR3 were assigned using IMGT germline references. Any read was removed if the V/J assignment was weak (E-value above 1e-6), the CDR3 was missing, or the read contained stop codons, out-of-frame junctions, or ambiguous translated residues. V3J clonotypes were defined as sequences sharing an identical inferred V gene, J gene, and CDR3 amino acid sequence. The percentage overlap between two repertoires was calculated by dividing the number of shared unique clonotypes by the size of the smaller repertoire. Repertoire richness was assessed with RTK rarefaction, the Chao1 estimator, and Recon v2.1 estimates of unobserved clonotypes. Generation probabilities were computed with OLGA for all TCRbeta clonotypes obtained by the gDNA method from several donors. TCRdb took over this immuneACCESS table, retaining in-frame rearrangements with V and J assigned. Such tables are incomplete; in checked studies, under half of the missing clones stem from an unresolved V gene, and the remainder is unexplained. Clone size and the V and J calls come from that table; the DNA yielded D and trimming. The table for this sample lists 550,000 to 700,000 clones; around 78% of them were counted only once. 1.5% to 2% of the sample is in the top ten clones.

The CDR1 and CDR2 encoded by the germline V gene (reference sequence) are GTSNPN and SVGIG. Its CDR3 holds 15 amino acids, cysteine through phenylalanine. Only the CDR3 region is kept as DNA, spanning 45 bases read in frame from base 1. V lost 0 bases and J lost 4 bases, and the count of bases not matched to a germline gene is 7. The donors were healthy, HIV-negative adults who had no recently reported acute infections or vaccinations. Every donor was a Caucasian adult residing in Nashville, Tennessee, USA. Magnetic negative selection was used to enrich CD4+ T cells, after which naive cells were positively selected on CD45RA and the negative fraction became the memory subset. Blood was obtained by leukapheresis, after which PBMCs were separated by Ficoll-Histopaque density gradient centrifugation and cryopreserved in liquid nitrogen vapor phase. Purity and quantity of every magnetically sorted T cell population were checked by analytical flow cytometry. Genomic DNA was isolated from every sorted fraction and measured by UV absorbance on a Nanodrop 2000c.

A single count supports this clone. The antigen it recognizes is unknown. Within one base of it there is no much larger clone, and no base qualities were kept. This sequence uses TRBV30 and TRBJ2-7, and TRBD1 matches 9 of the central bases. The sample taken for sequencing was memory CD4+ T cells sorted from blood. What this sample's cell subset or site label stands for: CD45RA-negative fraction. The sequence came from a woman aged 25 to 39 in good health. The CDR3 region: CAWSVSGTGRYEQYF. The sequence in DNA is TGTGCCTGGAGTGTATCCGGGACAGGGCGGTACGAGCAGTACTTC.